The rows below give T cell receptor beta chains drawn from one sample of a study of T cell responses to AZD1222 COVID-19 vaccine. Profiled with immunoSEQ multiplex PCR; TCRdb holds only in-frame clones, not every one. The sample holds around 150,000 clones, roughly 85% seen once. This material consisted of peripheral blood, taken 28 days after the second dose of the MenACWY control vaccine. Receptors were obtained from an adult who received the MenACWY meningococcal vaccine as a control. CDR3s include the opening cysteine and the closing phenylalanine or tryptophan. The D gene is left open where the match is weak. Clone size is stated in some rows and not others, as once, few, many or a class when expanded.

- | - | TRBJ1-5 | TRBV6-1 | TGTGCCAGCAGTGAAGCGGAGAGGGGCCCCAATCAGCCCCAGCATTTT | CASSEAERGPNQPQHF
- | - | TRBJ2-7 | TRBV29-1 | TGCAGCGGTGCCCGGGACTTCGAGCAGTACTTC | CSGARDFEQYF
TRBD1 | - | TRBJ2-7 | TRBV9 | TGTGCCAGCAGCGTAGATAACAGGGGGTCTTGGGACGAGCAGTACTTC | CASSVDNRGSWDEQYF
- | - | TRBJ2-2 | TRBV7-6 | TGTGCCAGCAGCCCCCCAAAGGGCGGCACCGGGGAGCTGTTTTTT | CASSPPKGGTGELFF
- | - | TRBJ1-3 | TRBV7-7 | TGTGCCAGCAGCTTAGCGCTACGGTCTACAGGAAACACCATATATTTT | CASSLALRSTGNTIYF
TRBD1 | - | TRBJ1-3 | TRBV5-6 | TGTGCCAGCGGGGCAGGGGGCTTTGGAAACACCATATATTTT | CASGAGGFGNTIYF
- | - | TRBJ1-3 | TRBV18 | TGTGCCAGCTCACCGATTCGAGTTTCTGGAAACACCATATATTTT | CASSPIRVSGNTIYF
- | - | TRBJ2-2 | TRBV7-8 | TGTGCCAGCAGCTTTGGTTTGACCGGGGAGCTGTTTTTT | CASSFGLTGELFF
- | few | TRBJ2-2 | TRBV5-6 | TGTGCCAGCAGCCCCCAGACCAACACCGGGGAGCTGTTTTTT | CASSPQTNTGELFF
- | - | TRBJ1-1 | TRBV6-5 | TGTGCCAGCAGTACCCAGGAGAACACTGAAGCTTTCTTT | CASSTQENTEAFF
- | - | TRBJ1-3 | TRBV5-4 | TGTGCCAGCAGCTTGGCGGGCCCCTCGGGCAACACCATATATTTT | CASSLAGPSGNTIYF
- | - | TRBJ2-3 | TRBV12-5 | TGTGCTAGTGGTTTGACTCACACAGATACGCAGTATTTT | CASGLTHTDTQYF
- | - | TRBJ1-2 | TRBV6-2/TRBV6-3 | TGTGCCAGCAGTCCCAGGGAAGCTGGCTACACCTTC | CASSPREAGYTF
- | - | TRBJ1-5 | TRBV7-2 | TGTGCCAGCAGCTTAGGTTATGGCAATCAGCCCCAGCATTTT | CASSLGYGNQPQHF
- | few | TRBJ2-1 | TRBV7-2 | TGTGCCAGCGCTCGGCCTGAGCGTAATGAGCAGTTCTTC | CASARPERNEQFF
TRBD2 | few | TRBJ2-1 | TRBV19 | TGTGCCAGTAGTATGCTGACTAGCGGGAGCACAATGAATGAGCAGTTCTTC | CASSMLTSGSTMNEQFF
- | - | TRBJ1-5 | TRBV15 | TGTGCCACCAGCAGACCCCCTGGGGGCAGTCTGCAGCCCCAGCATTTT | CATSRPPGGSLQPQHF
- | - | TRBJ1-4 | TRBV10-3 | TGTGCCATCAGTGAGTCTGGGGGGGACGAAAAACTGTTTTTT | CAISESGGDEKLFF
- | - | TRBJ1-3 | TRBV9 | TGTGCCAGCAGCGTAGAAGGGGGTTCCGGAAACACCATATATTTT | CASSVEGGSGNTIYF
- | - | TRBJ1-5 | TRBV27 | TGTGCCAGCAGTTTAATAGGGGTGGATCAGCCCCAGCATTTT | CASSLIGVDQPQHF
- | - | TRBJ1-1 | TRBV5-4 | TGTGCCAGCAGCCGACCCGGGGACCCTGAAGCTTTCTTT | CASSRPGDPEAFF
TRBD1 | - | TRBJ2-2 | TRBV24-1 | TGTGCCACCACCGGGCCAGGGGGTTCCGGGGAGCTGTTTTTT | CATTGPGGSGELFF
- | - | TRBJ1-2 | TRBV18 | TGTGCCAGCTCAGACTGGCAGGGCGATTGGGGCTACACCTTC | CASSDWQGDWGYTF
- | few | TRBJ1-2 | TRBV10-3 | TGTGCCACTAAGGACATCCCCTGGGGGGGCTACACCTTC | CATKDIPWGGYTF
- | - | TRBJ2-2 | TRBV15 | TGTGCCACCAGCCGCGGGAAGTATTCTGCCTACAGGGTCACCGGGGAGCTGTTTTTT | CATSRGKYSAYRVTGELFF
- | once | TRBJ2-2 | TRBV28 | TGTGCCGGCCTAACAGGGAACACCGGGGAGCTGTTTTTT | CAGLTGNTGELFF
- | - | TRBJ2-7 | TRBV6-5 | TGTGCCAGCAGTTACGCCCGTGCCCCCCTAGACGAGCAGTACTTC | CASSYARAPLDEQYF
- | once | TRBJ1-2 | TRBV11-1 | TGTGCCAGCAGCCCACGGGAAACTTCCTATGGCTACACCTTC | CASSPRETSYGYTF
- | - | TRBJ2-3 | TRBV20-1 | TGCAGTGCTAGAGATCCCCCGTATTTT | CSARDPPYF
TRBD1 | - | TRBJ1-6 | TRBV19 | TGTGCCAGTAGTGCCGACAGGGGGAATTCACCCCTCCACTTT | CASSADRGNSPLHF
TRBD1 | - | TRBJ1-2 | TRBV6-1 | TGTGCCAGCAGTGAATCCCAGGGGGCGAGTGGCTACACCTTC | CASSESQGASGYTF
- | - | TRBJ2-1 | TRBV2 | TGTGCCAGCAGAAACGATTCCGGGACGGTAAGGAATGAGCAGTTCTTC | CASRNDSGTVRNEQFF
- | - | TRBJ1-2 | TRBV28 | TGTGCCAGCAGTCCCTTGGTAGGCTATGGCTACACCTTC | CASSPLVGYGYTF
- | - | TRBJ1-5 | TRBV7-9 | TGTGCCAGCAGCTTAATGGGGGAGGGTCAGCCCCAGCATTTT | CASSLMGEGQPQHF
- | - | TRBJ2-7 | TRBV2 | TGTGCCGGAACTTTTTACAGGGACTCCGAGCAGTACTTC | CAGTFYRDSEQYF
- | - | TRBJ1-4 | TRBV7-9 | TGTGCCAGCACCATTTCCTGGCGGACAGAAGGGGAAAAACTGTTTTTT | CASTISWRTEGEKLFF
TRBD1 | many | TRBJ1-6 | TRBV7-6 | TGTGCCAGCAGCGTAAGCCCAACAGGGGGGACACCCCTCCACTTT | CASSVSPTGGTPLHF
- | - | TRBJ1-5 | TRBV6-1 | TGTGCCAGCAGTGAAATGAGGAGAAAGAGCAATCAGCCCCAGCATTTT | CASSEMRRKSNQPQHF
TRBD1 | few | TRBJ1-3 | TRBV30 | TGTGCCTTAACCAGGGGGCCGGGAAACACCATATATTTT | CALTRGPGNTIYF
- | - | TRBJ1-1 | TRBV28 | TGTGCCAGCAGTTCTCGCACTTCGACTGAAGCTTTCTTT | CASSSRTSTEAFF
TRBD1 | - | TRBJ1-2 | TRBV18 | TGTGCCAGCTCACCACCGAAGGGACAGGGCTATGGCTACACCTTC | CASSPPKGQGYGYTF
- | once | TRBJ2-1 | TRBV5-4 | TGTGCCAGCAGCCTAGGAGCCTACAATGAGCAGTTCTTC | CASSLGAYNEQFF
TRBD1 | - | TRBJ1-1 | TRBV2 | TGTGCCAGCAGGGGGGACAGACAGAACACTGAAGCTTTCTTT | CASRGDRQNTEAFF
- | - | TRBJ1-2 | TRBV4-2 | TGTGCCAGCAGCCAAGGCGGCCAGGGGTTGAACTATGGCTACACCTTC | CASSQGGQGLNYGYTF
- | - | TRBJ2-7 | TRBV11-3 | TGTGCCAGCAGCTTTTATACTACTACCTACGAGCAGTACTTC | CASSFYTTTYEQYF
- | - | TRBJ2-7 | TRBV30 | TGTGCCTGGAGTGAGGTGGTGAGAGGCGAGCAGTACTTC | CAWSEVVRGEQYF
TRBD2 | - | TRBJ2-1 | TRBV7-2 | TGTGCCAGCAGCTTAGCGGCTAGCGGGAGAGTTTACAATGAGCAGTTCTTC | CASSLAASGRVYNEQFF
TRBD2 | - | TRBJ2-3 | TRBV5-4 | TGTGCCAGCAGCTTGGATAGCGGGAGAACAGATACGCAGTATTTT | CASSLDSGRTDTQYF
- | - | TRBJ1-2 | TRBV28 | TGTGCCAGCAGTTTACTGGCAGGGCCTAAAGGGGGCTACACCTTC | CASSLLAGPKGGYTF